At least ten counts were recorded for the clone carrying this T cell receptor beta chain. Its matching antigen is unknown. The data were obtained in a study of read filtering for tumor transcriptome and immune sequencing. Study-wide findings and caveats: Single-read clonotypes: 80% to 90% of IR-seq clonotypes (roughly 3.5% of reads), 60% to 75% of RNA-seq clonotypes (roughly 49% of reads).

This library used around 400 ng RNA and molecular barcoded adaptors spanning alpha/delta and beta/gamma chains. From the reads, TCRdb called clonotypes with MiXCR, one entry per CDR3 protein. The sample has about 24,000 distinct CDR3 sequences, 20% to 25% seen once; the top ten hold 15% to 20%. Germline V lookup: CDR1 SGHRS, CDR2 YFSETQ. V lost 6 bases and J lost 1, with 8 bases in between. This CDR3 spans 12 amino acids. Sequenced material: a population of CD138-negative cells sorted from bone marrow. The sequence came from a donor aged 40 or older with multiple myeloma. V usage is TRBV5-1 and J usage is TRBJ2-7; unclear D gene. The CDR3 loop reads CASISKSYEQYF. The CDR3 DNA sequence: TGCGCCAGCATCAGTAAATCCTACGAGCAGTACTTC.